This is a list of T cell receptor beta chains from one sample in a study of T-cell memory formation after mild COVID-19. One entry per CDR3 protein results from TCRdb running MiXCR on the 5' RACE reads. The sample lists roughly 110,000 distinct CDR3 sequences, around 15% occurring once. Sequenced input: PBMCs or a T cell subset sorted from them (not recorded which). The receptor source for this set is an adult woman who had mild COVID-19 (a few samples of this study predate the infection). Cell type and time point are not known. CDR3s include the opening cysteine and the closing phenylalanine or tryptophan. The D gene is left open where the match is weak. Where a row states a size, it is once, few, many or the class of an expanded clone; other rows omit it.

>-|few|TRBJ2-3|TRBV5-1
TGCGCCAGCAGCCTATTAACCGGGAGCTCCACAGATACGCAGTATTTT
CASSLLTGSSTDTQYF
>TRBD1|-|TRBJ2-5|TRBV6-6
TGTGCCAGCAGTTACTCGAAAGACAGGGGGGAGACCCAGTACTTC
CASSYSKDRGETQYF
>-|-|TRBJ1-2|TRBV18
TGTGCCAGCTCACCACCTAGCAGACAGGACTTTAACTATGGCTACACCTTC
CASSPPSRQDFNYGYTF
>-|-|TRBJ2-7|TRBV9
TGTGCCAGCAGCGTAGTGGGGGAGTCCTACGAGCAGTACTTC
CASSVVGESYEQYF
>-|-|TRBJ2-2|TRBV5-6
TGTGCCAGCAGCTTGGGAGCGATGGAGCTGTTTTTT
CASSLGAMELFF
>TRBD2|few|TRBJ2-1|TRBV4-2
TGTGCCAGCAGCCCGACTAGCGGGAGCTCAAATGAGCAGTTCTTC
CASSPTSGSSNEQFF
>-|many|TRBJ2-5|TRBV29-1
TGCAGCGTTGTCCCCCGGGGGTCCGGCGAGACCCAGTACTTC
CSVVPRGSGETQYF
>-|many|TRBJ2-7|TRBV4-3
TGCGCCAGCAGCCAAGAGGAAGGGGGTTACTACGAGCAGTACTTC
CASSQEEGGYYEQYF
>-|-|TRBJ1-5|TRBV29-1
TGCAGCGGCGGGCGGAATCAGCCCCAGCATTTT
CSGGRNQPQHF
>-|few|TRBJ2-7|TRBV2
TGTGCCAGCAGATCTATCAGCTCCTACGAGCAGTACTTC
CASRSISSYEQYF
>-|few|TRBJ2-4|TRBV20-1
TGCAGTGCTAGTAGGGGTTATGCCAAAAACATTCAGTACTTC
CSASRGYAKNIQYF
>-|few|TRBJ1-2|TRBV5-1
TGCGCCAGCAGCTTGGGGGCAGAGCTATATGGCTACACCTTC
CASSLGAELYGYTF
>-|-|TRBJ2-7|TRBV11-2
TGTGCCAGCAGCTTATCTTACCGGACAGCCTACGAGCAGTACTTC
CASSLSYRTAYEQYF
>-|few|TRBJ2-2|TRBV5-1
TGCGCCAGCAGCTTCTCCGGACGGATGAACACCGGGGAGCTGTTTTTT
CASSFSGRMNTGELFF
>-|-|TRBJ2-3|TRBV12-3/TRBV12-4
TGTGCCAGCAGGTCCTTTGCGGGGCAGAACACAGATACGCAGTATTTT
CASRSFAGQNTDTQYF
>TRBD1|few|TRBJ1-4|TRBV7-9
TGTGCCAGCAGCTTAACAGGGGGCGAAAAACTGTTTTTT
CASSLTGGEKLFF
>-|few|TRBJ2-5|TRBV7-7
TGTGCTAGCAGCTCCGGGTCCCAAGAGACCCAGTACTTC
CASSSGSQETQYF